Listed below are T cell receptor beta chains from one sample, sequenced in a study of blood T cell repertoires in COVID-19. Sequencing used immunoSEQ multiplex PCR; TCRdb keeps in-frame clones, though not all of them. Of approximately 150,000 clones in the sample, about 85% were seen once. Sequencing was carried out using peripheral blood. These receptors were taken from a human donor with acute or convalescent COVID-19. The donor label of this sample is uncertain. CDR3s include the opening cysteine and the closing phenylalanine or tryptophan. D genes are given only for firm matches. Size values are once, few and many counts, or a class for expanded clones, and some rows have none.

d_gene: TRBD1
j_gene: TRBJ1-2
len: 16
v_gene: TRBV6-2/TRBV6-3
abundance: NA
CDR3aa: CASSTENRGHFGGYTF
CDR3nt: TGTGCCAGCAGTACGGAAAACAGGGGACATTTTGGGGGCTACACCTTC

d_gene: TRBD2
j_gene: TRBJ2-2
len: 16
v_gene: TRBV27
abundance: NA
CDR3aa: CASSPLAGLNTGELFF
CDR3nt: TGTGCCAGCAGTCCACTAGCGGGGCTTAACACCGGGGAGCTGTTTTTT

d_gene: NA
j_gene: TRBJ1-5
len: 16
v_gene: TRBV5-8
abundance: NA
CDR3aa: CASSGGIRGRNQPQHF
CDR3nt: TGTGCCAGCAGTGGGGGGATAAGGGGTCGGAATCAGCCCCAGCATTTT

d_gene: NA
j_gene: TRBJ2-2
len: 12
v_gene: TRBV11-2
abundance: NA
CDR3aa: CASSSYTGELFF
CDR3nt: TGTGCCAGCAGCTCTTACACCGGGGAGCTGTTTTTT

d_gene: NA
j_gene: TRBJ1-3
len: 19
v_gene: TRBV18
abundance: NA
CDR3aa: CASSPTSIGKALSGNTIYF
CDR3nt: TGTGCCAGCTCACCAACGTCGATCGGGAAGGCGCTCTCTGGAAACACCATATATTTT

d_gene: NA
j_gene: TRBJ2-1
len: 13
v_gene: TRBV24-1
abundance: NA
CDR3aa: CATSDTGIGEQFF
CDR3nt: TGTGCCACCAGTGATACAGGGATAGGTGAGCAGTTCTTC

d_gene: TRBD1
j_gene: TRBJ1-1
len: 15
v_gene: TRBV6-5
abundance: NA
CDR3aa: CASSYSPGQGMNAFF
CDR3nt: TGTGCCAGCAGTTACTCCCCGGGACAGGGAATGAATGCTTTCTTT

d_gene: NA
j_gene: TRBJ1-6
len: 18
v_gene: TRBV5-5
abundance: NA
CDR3aa: CASSLSFMRSSYNSPLHF
CDR3nt: TGTGCCAGCAGCTTGTCGTTTATGCGGAGCTCCTATAATTCACCCCTCCACTTT

d_gene: NA
j_gene: TRBJ1-4
len: 16
v_gene: TRBV6-6
abundance: NA
CDR3aa: CASSPFPTRTNEKLFF
CDR3nt: TGTGCCAGCAGTCCCTTCCCGACAAGGACTAATGAAAAACTGTTTTTT

d_gene: TRBD1
j_gene: TRBJ2-7
len: 15
v_gene: TRBV6-5
abundance: NA
CDR3aa: CASSLRTGSVYEQYF
CDR3nt: TGTGCCAGCAGTCTTAGGACAGGTTCGGTCTACGAGCAGTACTTC

d_gene: TRBD1
j_gene: TRBJ1-3
len: 16
v_gene: TRBV12-5
abundance: NA
CDR3aa: CASGPGQGESGNTIYF
CDR3nt: TGTGCTAGTGGCCCCGGACAGGGTGAATCTGGAAACACCATATATTTT

d_gene: NA
j_gene: TRBJ2-5
len: 12
v_gene: TRBV15
abundance: few
CDR3aa: CATSRDWQTQYF
CDR3nt: TGTGCCACCAGCAGAGATTGGCAGACCCAGTACTTC

d_gene: TRBD1
j_gene: TRBJ1-1
len: 14
v_gene: TRBV6-5
abundance: NA
CDR3aa: CASSTGTGVTEAFF
CDR3nt: TGTGCCAGCAGTACCGGGACAGGGGTGACTGAAGCTTTCTTT

d_gene: NA
j_gene: TRBJ1-2
len: 14
v_gene: TRBV5-6
abundance: NA
CDR3aa: CASTLSRRDYGYTF
CDR3nt: TGTGCCAGCACCCTCTCCCGCAGGGACTATGGCTACACCTTC

d_gene: TRBD1
j_gene: TRBJ1-1
len: 14
v_gene: TRBV10-1
abundance: NA
CDR3aa: CASSVDRENTEAFF
CDR3nt: TGCGCCAGCAGTGTTGACAGGGAAAACACTGAAGCTTTCTTT

d_gene: TRBD1
j_gene: TRBJ1-3
len: 17
v_gene: TRBV4-3
abundance: NA
CDR3aa: CASSQESAGGGRNTIYF
CDR3nt: TGCGCCAGCAGCCAAGAAAGCGCAGGGGGCGGGCGAAACACCATATATTTT

d_gene: TRBD2
j_gene: TRBJ2-2
len: 14
v_gene: TRBV7-9
abundance: NA
CDR3aa: CAARPGGRTGELFF
CDR3nt: TGTGCCGCGAGACCCGGCGGGAGGACCGGGGAGCTGTTTTTT

d_gene: TRBD2
j_gene: TRBJ2-1
len: 18
v_gene: TRBV6-2/TRBV6-3
abundance: NA
CDR3aa: CASSQTSGRFPRYNEQFF
CDR3nt: TGTGCCAGCAGTCAGACTAGCGGGAGATTCCCGCGCTACAATGAGCAGTTCTTC

d_gene: TRBD1
j_gene: TRBJ1-2
len: 15
v_gene: TRBV15
abundance: few
CDR3aa: CATSSGGTGDYGYTF
CDR3nt: TGTGCCACCAGCAGTGGGGGGACAGGGGACTATGGCTACACCTTC

d_gene: NA
j_gene: TRBJ1-2
len: 16
v_gene: TRBV28
abundance: NA
CDR3aa: CASSLGAGRHAYGYTF
CDR3nt: TGTGCCAGCAGTTTAGGGGCTGGCAGACACGCCTATGGCTACACCTTC

d_gene: TRBD1
j_gene: TRBJ1-5
len: 16
v_gene: TRBV28
abundance: NA
CDR3aa: CASSPGTGGLGQPQHF
CDR3nt: TGTGCCAGCAGTCCCGGGACAGGGGGCTTGGGTCAGCCCCAGCATTTT

d_gene: NA
j_gene: TRBJ1-1
len: 21
v_gene: TRBV4-3
abundance: NA
CDR3aa: CASSQDQLSRTGAELNTEAFF
CDR3nt: TGCGCCAGCAGCCAAGACCAACTGTCTCGCACAGGCGCGGAGTTGAACACTGAAGCTTTCTTT

d_gene: NA
j_gene: TRBJ1-2
len: 12
v_gene: TRBV6-1
abundance: few
CDR3aa: CASSELPYGYTF
CDR3nt: TGTGCCAGCAGTGAACTTCCCTATGGCTACACCTTC

d_gene: NA
j_gene: TRBJ2-5
len: 15
v_gene: TRBV10-3
abundance: NA
CDR3aa: CAISGLQGSTETQYF
CDR3nt: TGTGCCATCAGTGGCCTACAGGGAAGTACGGAGACCCAGTACTTC

d_gene: TRBD1
j_gene: TRBJ1-4
len: 14
v_gene: TRBV15
abundance: once
CDR3aa: CATSRDGTAEKLFF
CDR3nt: TGTGCCACCAGCAGAGATGGGACAGCGGAAAAACTGTTTTTT

d_gene: NA
j_gene: TRBJ2-4
len: 15
v_gene: TRBV28
abundance: NA
CDR3aa: CASSRPLGGENIQYF
CDR3nt: TGTGCCAGCAGTCGACCCCTCGGGGGAGAAAACATTCAGTACTTC

d_gene: NA
j_gene: TRBJ1-1
len: 13
v_gene: TRBV7-2
abundance: NA
CDR3aa: CASSADRLAEAFF
CDR3nt: TGTGCCAGCAGCGCGGATAGGTTGGCTGAAGCTTTCTTT

d_gene: TRBD2
j_gene: TRBJ2-3
len: 17
v_gene: TRBV4-2
abundance: NA
CDR3aa: CASSQEVLAGSTDTQYF
CDR3nt: TGTGCCAGCAGCCAAGAGGTCCTAGCGGGGAGCACAGATACGCAGTATTTT

d_gene: NA
j_gene: TRBJ2-6
len: 16
v_gene: TRBV6-6
abundance: NA
CDR3aa: CASSPQGGVGANVLTF
CDR3nt: TGTGCCAGCAGTCCCCAAGGAGGGGTCGGGGCCAACGTCCTGACTTTC

d_gene: NA
j_gene: TRBJ1-2
len: 14
v_gene: TRBV3-1/TRBV3-2
abundance: NA
CDR3aa: CASSTHGKSDGYTF
CDR3nt: TGTGCCAGCAGCACGCACGGGAAGTCCGATGGCTACACCTTC

d_gene: TRBD1
j_gene: TRBJ1-2
len: 12
v_gene: TRBV25-1
abundance: NA
CDR3aa: CASRRTGDGYTF
CDR3nt: TGTGCCAGCAGACGGACAGGGGATGGCTACACCTTC

d_gene: NA
j_gene: TRBJ1-6
len: 13
v_gene: TRBV14
abundance: NA
CDR3aa: CASPVPENSPLHF
CDR3nt: TGTGCCAGCCCAGTCCCCGAAAATTCACCCCTCCACTTT